This entry concerns a single TCR beta chain. The CDR3 consists of 15 residues. V lost 2 bases, J lost 6 bases, and 3 bases stayed unmatched. Per germline, CDR1 MNHEY and CDR2 SVGEGT. The table came from immunoSEQ multiplex PCR; TCRdb's copy has only in-frame clones and leaves some out. The sample yields roughly 250,000 clones, approximately 84% seen once. The data are from a study of blood T cell repertoires in COVID-19. Whole-study context: Both acute and convalescent COVID-19 samples were obtained from the United States, Italy and Spain. T cells, B-cell-depleted T cells, or PBMCs provided the cDNA or gDNA that served as material.

V is TRBV6-2 or TRBV6-3 and J is TRBJ2-2, with TRBD1 identical over 10 bases. The specimen sequenced was peripheral blood. The sequence was collected from a woman of 80 years or more with acute or convalescent COVID-19. DNA of the CDR3: TGTGCCAGCAGTTACCGCGGGACAGGGGCCGGGGAGCTGTTTTTT. Amino acid sequence: CASSYRGTGAGELFF.